Listed here are 26 T cell receptor beta chains from one sample, sequenced in a study of primary melanoma T cells and metastatic recurrence. Method: immunoSEQ multiplex PCR; TCRdb's copy keeps in-frame clones and lacks some. The repertoire holds roughly 1,200 clones, with about nine tenths as singletons. Sequenced sample: melanoma tumor tissue. The receptors shown here come from a human donor with melanoma.

This chain joins TRBV19 and TRBJ2-3; no reliable D call. Trimming removed 6 bases at V and 2 bases at J, with 18 bases between. Germline V gene sequence: CDR1 LNHDA, CDR2 SQIVND (reference sequence). This CDR3 contains 16 residues. CDR3 loop: CASSPRRARNTDTQYF. The CDR3 DNA reads as TGTGCCAGTAGCCCTCGGCGTGCGCGCAACACAGATACGCAGTATTTT.

The genes are TRBV7-1 and TRBJ2-2; 7 bases match TRBD1. TRBV7-1 is known as an ORF, though its function is uncertain. With 4 bases clipped from V and 3 bases from J, the junction kept 11 bases outside the gene matches. The CDR3 spans 17 residues. CDR3 sequence: CASSLYGTALDTGELFF. The CDR3 DNA is TGTGCCAGCAGCTTATATGGGACAGCCCTTGACACCGGGGAGCTGTTTTTT.

The chain has TRBV6-8 and TRBJ1-5; TRBD1 matches 7 bases. CDR1 and CDR2 (germline): MNHGY, SAAAGT. V lost 6 bases and J lost 7; bases outside the gene matches: 9. The CDR3 has 14 residues. CDR3 residues: CASSSTGVKQPQHF. The DNA of the CDR3 is TGTGCCAGCAGCTCAACAGGGGTAAAGCAGCCCCAGCATTTT.

This rearrangement joins TRBV7-7 to TRBJ2-7; a possible D gene is TRBD2 (6 bases). The CDR3 runs 14 residues. Germline loops: CDR1 SSHAT, CDR2 FNYEAQ (reference sequence). V dropped 2 bases and J dropped 2 bases, with 10 bases sitting between them. The CDR3 sequence: CASSLTGVTYEQYV. For the CDR3, the DNA is TGTGCCAGCAGCTTAACGGGAGTAACCTACGAGCAGTACGTC.

The chain recombines TRBV19 with TRBJ2-2; unclear D gene. V lost 3 bases and J 3 bases, leaving 11 bases between the germline ends. This CDR3 contains 15 residues. Germline CDR1 LNHDA, CDR2 SQIVND (reference sequence). CDR3 sequence: CASSITDKYTGELFF. The DNA of the CDR3 is TGTGCCAGTAGTATCACCGACAAATACACCGGGGAGCTGTTTTTT.

The rearrangement uses TRBV14 and TRBJ1-4, with a possible D match to TRBD1 (5 bases). The CDR3 totals 14 residues. Trimming stripped 4 bases from V and 7 bases from J, with 13 bases between. The V gene's germline CDR1 is SGHDN and CDR2 FVKESK. For the CDR3, the DNA is TGTGCCAGCAGCCGAAAAGGGGAGAGTGAAAAACTGTTTTTT. Translated: CASSRKGESEKLFF.

The V gene is TRBV6-8, the J gene TRBJ2-4; D call uncertain. The CDR3 extends over 13 amino acids. V was pared by 6 bases and J by 2 bases, with 8 bases between. Per germline, CDR1 MNHGY and CDR2 SAAAGT. The CDR3 region is CASSVSTKNIQYF. CDR3 DNA sequence: TGTGCCAGCAGCGTTAGTACCAAAAACATTCAGTACTTC.

The V call is TRBV5-1, the J call TRBJ2-7; 13 bases align to TRBD2. V was pared by 5 bases and J by 7 bases, with 12 bases of the junction left unmatched. The germline V gene encodes CDR1 SGHRS and CDR2 YFSETQ. This CDR3 contains 16 residues. Written as DNA, the CDR3 is TGCGCCAGCAGGACTAGCGGGAGGCCTTCCCCACGGGAGCAGTACTTC. It is translated as CASRTSGRPSPREQYF.

The chain carries TRBV19 and TRBJ2-1, with a weak D call TRBD2 (6 bases). This CDR3 is built from 13 residues. V was pared by 3 bases and J by 5 bases, with 8 bases between. CDR1 is LNHDA and CDR2 is SQIVND in the germline V gene (reference sequence). The CDR3 here is CASSIGRNNEQFF. CDR3 DNA: TGTGCCAGTAGTATCGGGAGAAACAATGAGCAGTTCTTC.

This chain links TRBV19 with TRBJ1-5; D call uncertain. The CDR3 covers 14 residues. Germline CDR1 reads LNHDA; CDR2 reads SQIVND (reference sequence). Trimming removed 0 bases from V and 4 bases from J, with 7 bases in between. CDR3 protein: CASSIEGGNQPQHF. The CDR3 nucleotides are TGTGCCAGTAGTATAGAAGGCGGAAATCAGCCCCAGCATTTT.

This chain uses TRBV11-3 with TRBJ2-5; TRBD1 agrees at 8 bases. This CDR3 spans 15 amino acids. After removal of 4 bases from V and 2 bases from J, the junction contained 6 bases not matched to a gene. The germline V gene encodes CDR1 SGHNT and CDR2 YENEEA. The CDR3 region is CASSWRTGGQETQYF. CDR3 DNA sequence: TGTGCCAGCAGCTGGCGCACAGGGGGGCAAGAGACCCAGTACTTC.

This chain links TRBV19 with TRBJ1-5, with 8 positions matching TRBD1. The CDR3 runs to 16 residues. J was trimmed by 9 bases and V by 5 bases; bases with no gene match: 15. CDR1 and CDR2 from the germline V gene are LNHDA and SQIVND (reference sequence). CDR3 sequence: CASSVRTGQVSRPQHF. The CDR3 DNA reads as TGTGCCAGTAGTGTCAGGACAGGGCAAGTGAGTAGGCCCCAGCATTTT.

This clone was seen a handful of times. The chain uses TRBV7-6 and TRBJ2-7; possible D gene TRBD2, 5 bases. The ends were cut back, 5 bases at V and 4 bases at J, with 18 bases in the middle. Germline assignment: CDR1 SGHVS and CDR2 FNYEAQ. This CDR3 has 15 amino acids. CDR3 sequence reads: CASSPQLESMYEQYF. The CDR3 DNA reads as TGTGCCAGCAGCCCCCAACTAGAATCTATGTACGAGCAGTACTTC.

This chain joins TRBV30 and TRBJ2-3; 8 positions agree with TRBD1. J was trimmed by 4 bases and V by 3 bases; bases with no gene match: 12. Germline V gene lookup returns CDR1 GTSNPN and CDR2 SVGIG (reference sequence). CDR3 length: 16 amino acids. The CDR3, as DNA: TGTGCCTGGAGCCCCAGGGGCAGGGGGCTCGCAGATACGCAGTATTTT. It translates to CAWSPRGRGLADTQYF. The complete variable domain, with remaining parts taken from reference TRBV30 and TRBJ2-3, reads SQTIHQWPATLVQPVGSPLSLECTVEGTSNPNLYWYRQAAGRGLQLLFYSVGIGQISSEVPQNLSASRPQDRQFILSSKKLLLSDSGFYLCAWSPRGRGLADTQYFGPGTRLTVL.

Concerning this clone: Germline and junction disagree at one end, which may indicate a read error. V and J are TRBV30 and TRBJ1-5; D is unresolved. The germline CDR1 and CDR2 sequences are GTSNPN and SVGIG (reference sequence). The CDR3 is 15 amino acids. CDR3 loop: CAWSPPVAGNQLQHF. The CDR3 bases are TGTGCCTGGAGTCCCCCGGTGGCTGGGAATCAGCTCCAGCATTTT.

The genes are TRBV1 and TRBJ2-1; the D call TRBD2 from the table was never checked on the DNA. TRBV1 is assigned pseudogene status. The CDR3 length is 15 residues. CDR3 amino acids: CASSQEPGLITEQFF. In DNA form, the CDR3 reads TGCGCCAGCAGCCAAGAACCCGGACTCATCACGGAGCAGTTCTTC.

V gene TRBV7-7 combines with J gene TRBJ1-3; TRBD1 agrees at 7 bases. The germline CDR1 and CDR2 sequences are SSHAT and FNYEAQ (reference sequence). This CDR3 region has 14 residues. The V segment lost 5 bases and the J segment 3 bases; nucleotides outside the gene matches: 4. The CDR3 region is CASSQRGHGNTIYF. The CDR3 DNA sequence: TGTGCCAGCAGCCAGAGGGGGCATGGAAACACCATATATTTT. Combining the CDR3 with reference TRBV7-7 and TRBJ1-3 gives the whole variable domain GAGVSQSPRYKVTKRGQDVTLRCDPISSHATLYWYQQALGQGPEFLTYFNYEAQPDKSGLPSDRFSAERPEGSISTLTIQRTEQRDSAMYRCASSQRGHGNTIYFGEGSWLTVV.

The chain links TRBV19 to TRBJ1-4, with a tentative D call TRBD1 (5 bases). The CDR3 contains 17 residues. Germline-derived CDR1 and CDR2 are LNHDA and SQIVND (reference sequence). V shed 4 bases and J shed 0 bases, with 15 bases lying between them. The CDR3 sequence is CASSKGNRESTNEKLFF. CDR3 bases: TGTGCCAGTAGTAAGGGGAACAGAGAGTCAACTAATGAAAAACTGTTTTTT.

The genes are TRBV19 and TRBJ2-5, with D uncertain. This CDR3 contains 13 residues. Per germline, CDR1 LNHDA and CDR2 SQIVND (reference sequence). Between the trimmed V and J ends, which lost 3 bases and 2 bases, there was a span of 7 bases. The CDR3 is CASSITVQETQYF. The CDR3 bases are TGTGCCAGTAGTATCACGGTTCAAGAGACCCAGTACTTC.

Concerning this clone: Germline is not matched at one junction end, which may reflect a read error. The chain employs TRBV7-1 and TRBJ2-3; D ambiguous. TRBV7-1 is annotated as an ORF whose role is uncertain. The CDR3 spans 13 residues. CDR3 sequence (DNA): TGTGCCAACAGCTTGTTTTTGGGAGATACGCAGTATTTT. Its protein is CANSLFLGDTQYF.

About this clone itself: The read finishes 1 residue shy of the CDR3 end, and the germline J gene is used to complete it. This chain joins TRBV5-3 and TRBJ2-3; 9 bases map to TRBD2. TRBV5-3 is annotated as an ORF whose role is uncertain. J lost 3 bases, V lost 1 base, and 3 bases had no gene match. The CDR3 has 15 residues. CDR3 amino acids: CARSLCLAGTDTQYF. The sequenced part of the CDR3 DNA is TGTGCCAGAAGCTTGTGCCTAGCGGGAACAGATACGCAGTAT.

In its sample, this clone was seen once. The genes are TRBV15 and TRBJ2-1; D is perhaps TRBD2 (5 bases). Germline V gene lookup returns CDR1 LNHNV and CDR2 YYDKDF (reference sequence). The CDR3 covers 16 residues. V lost 1 base and J lost 3, with 13 bases in between. CDR3 DNA: TGTGCCACCAGCAGAGGGTTAGCGCGAAACTACAATGAGCAGTTCTTC. As protein: CATSRGLARNYNEQFF.

The rearrangement links TRBV11-3 to TRBJ2-1, with 7 bases that match TRBD2. Germline V gene lookup returns CDR1 SGHNT and CDR2 YENEEA. The CDR3 runs 16 residues. The trim removed 5 bases at V and 7 bases at J, leaving 14 bases unmatched. The CDR3 DNA reads TGTGCCAGCAGCCCCCGGTCCGCGGGAGCCCGTAATGAGCAGTTCTTC. Its protein product is CASSPRSAGARNEQFF. Based on the CDR3 plus reference TRBV11-3 and TRBJ2-1, the full variable domain is EAGVVQSPRYKIIEKKQPVAFWCNPISGHNTLYWYLQNLGQGPELLIRYENEEAVDDSQLPKDRFSAERLKGVDSTLKIQPAELGDSAVYLCASSPRSAGARNEQFFGPGTRLTVL.

On this clone itself: The junction and the germline gene differ at one end; a read error may be behind it. The gene calls are TRBV7-6 and TRBJ2-1; D possibly uses TRBD1 or TRBD2 (5 bases each). The germline V gene encodes CDR1 SGHVS and CDR2 FNYEAQ. The CDR3 is made up of 15 amino acids. CDR3 loop: CASSLGGTRGNKQFF. CDR3 DNA sequence: TGTGCCAGCAGCTTAGGCGGAACTAGGGGCAATAAGCAGTTCTTC.

This chain joins TRBV19 and TRBJ2-5, with 7 bases aligning to TRBD1. This CDR3 has 16 residues. Germline V CDR1 and CDR2: LNHDA, SQIVND (reference sequence). With 2 bases clipped from V and 2 bases from J, the junction kept 8 bases outside the gene matches. The CDR3 DNA reads TGTGCCAGTAGTATACAGGGCCGGGGACAGCAAGAGACCCAGTACTTC. Translated: CASSIQGRGQQETQYF.

The CDR3 DNA is TGTGCCAGCTCACCACGGGAACAGGGGGACAATGAGCAGTTCTTC. This translates into CASSPREQGDNEQFF. The gene calls are TRBV18 and TRBJ2-1; 8 nucleotides agree with TRBD1. Trimming at V came to 1 base and at J to 5 bases, leaving 4 bases not matched to a gene. The CDR3 runs 15 residues. Germline CDR1 is KGHSH and CDR2 is LQKENI.